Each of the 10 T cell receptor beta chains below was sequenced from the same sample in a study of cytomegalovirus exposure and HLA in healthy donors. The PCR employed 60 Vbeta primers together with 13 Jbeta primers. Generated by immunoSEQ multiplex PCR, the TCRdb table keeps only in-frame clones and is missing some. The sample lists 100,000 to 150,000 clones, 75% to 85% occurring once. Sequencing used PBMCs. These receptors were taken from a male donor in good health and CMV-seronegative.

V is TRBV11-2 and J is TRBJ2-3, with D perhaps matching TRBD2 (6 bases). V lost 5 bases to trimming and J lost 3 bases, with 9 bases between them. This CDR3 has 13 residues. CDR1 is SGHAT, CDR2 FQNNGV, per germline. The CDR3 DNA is TGTGCCAGCAGCCGGGGACTGACAGATACGCAGTATTTT. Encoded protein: CASSRGLTDTQYF. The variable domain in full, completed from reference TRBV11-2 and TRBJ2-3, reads EAGVAQSPRYKIIEKRQSVAFWCNPISGHATLYWYQQILGQGPKLLIQFQNNGVVDDSQLPKDRFSAERLKGVDSTLKIQPAKLEDSAVYLCASSRGLTDTQYFGPGTRLTVL.

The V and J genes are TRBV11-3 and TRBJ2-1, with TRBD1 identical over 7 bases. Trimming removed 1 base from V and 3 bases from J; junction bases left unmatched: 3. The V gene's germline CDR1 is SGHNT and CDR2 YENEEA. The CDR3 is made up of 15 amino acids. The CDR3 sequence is CASSLVGQSYNEQFF. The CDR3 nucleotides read TGTGCCAGCAGCTTAGTGGGACAGAGCTACAATGAGCAGTTCTTC.

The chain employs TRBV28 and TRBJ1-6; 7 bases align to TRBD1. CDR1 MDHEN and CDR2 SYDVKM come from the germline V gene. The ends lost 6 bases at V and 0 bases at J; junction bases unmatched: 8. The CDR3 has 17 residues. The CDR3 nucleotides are TGTGCCAGCAGGGGGACAGATACGAGCTCCTATAATTCACCCCTCCACTTT. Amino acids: CASRGTDTSSYNSPLHF. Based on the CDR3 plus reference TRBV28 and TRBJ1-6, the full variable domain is DVKVTQSSRYLVKRTGEKVFLECVQDMDHENMFWYRQDPGLGLRLIYFSYDVKMKEKGDIPEGYSVSREKKERFSLILESASTNQTSMYLCASRGTDTSSYNSPLHFGNGTRLTVT.

CDR3 nucleotides: TGTGCCAGCACTCCAAGCGGGGGGCCCACAGATACGCAGTATTTT. Residues: CASTPSGGPTDTQYF. The chain has TRBV2 and TRBJ2-3; TRBD2 agrees at 9 bases. From germline, CDR1 is SNHLY and CDR2 FYNNEI. The CDR3 length is 15 residues. Germline trimming cut 7 bases from V and 2 bases from J; bases unmatched to any gene: 7.

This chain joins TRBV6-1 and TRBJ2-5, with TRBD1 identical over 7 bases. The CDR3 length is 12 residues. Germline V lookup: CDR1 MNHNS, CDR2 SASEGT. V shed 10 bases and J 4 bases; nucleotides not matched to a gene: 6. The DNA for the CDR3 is TGTGCCACCCACAGGGGCGCAGAGACCCAGTACTTC. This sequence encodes CATHRGAETQYF.

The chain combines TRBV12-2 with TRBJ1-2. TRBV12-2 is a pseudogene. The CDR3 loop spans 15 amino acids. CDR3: CASLPSGVSNYGYTF. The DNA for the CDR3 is TGTGCAAGTCTCCCAAGCGGGGTAAGTAACTATGGCTACACCTTC.

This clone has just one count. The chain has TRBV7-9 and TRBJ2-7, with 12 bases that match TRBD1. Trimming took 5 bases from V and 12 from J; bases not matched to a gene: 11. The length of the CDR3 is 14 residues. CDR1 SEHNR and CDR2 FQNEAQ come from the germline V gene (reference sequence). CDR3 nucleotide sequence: TGTGCCAGCAGCATCGCCGGGACAGGGGGCGCCAGGTACTTC. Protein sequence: CASSIAGTGGARYF.

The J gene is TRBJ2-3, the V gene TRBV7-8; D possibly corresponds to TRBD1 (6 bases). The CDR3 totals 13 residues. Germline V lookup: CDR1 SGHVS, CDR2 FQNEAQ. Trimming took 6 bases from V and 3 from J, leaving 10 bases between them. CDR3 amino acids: CASRYRVTDTQYF. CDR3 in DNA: TGTGCCAGCAGGTACAGGGTGACAGATACGCAGTATTTT.

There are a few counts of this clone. CDR3 DNA: TGCGCCAGCAGCCTAAGTCAGGGGTTGACTGAAGCTTTCTTT. Protein sequence: CASSLSQGLTEAFF. This rearrangement joins TRBV4-3 to TRBJ1-1; weak D call: TRBD1 (6 bases). Trimming left V 4 bases short and J 5 bases short, with 14 bases between. The CDR3 contains 14 residues. Looked up from germline, CDR1 is LGHNA and CDR2 is YSLEER.

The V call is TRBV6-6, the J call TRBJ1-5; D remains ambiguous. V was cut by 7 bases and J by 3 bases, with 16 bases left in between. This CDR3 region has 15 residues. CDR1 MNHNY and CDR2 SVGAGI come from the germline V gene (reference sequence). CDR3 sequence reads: CASKDSEGFNQPQHF. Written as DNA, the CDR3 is TGTGCCAGCAAAGACTCTGAGGGATTCAATCAGCCCCAGCATTTT.